Listed below are T cell receptor beta chains from one sample, sequenced in a study of T cells in localized non-small cell lung cancer. Using immunoSEQ multiplex PCR, the repertoire was profiled, and TCRdb retains in-frame clones only, with some absent. This table holds tens of thousands of clones, 94% found once. The sequences come from peripheral blood, collected before any cancer treatment. These receptors originate from a woman aged 35-75 years with stage I lung adenocarcinoma. Both conserved end residues are part of each CDR3. The D gene is left open where the match is weak. Size values are once, few and many counts, or a class for expanded clones, and some rows have none.

J	V	D	size	DNA	CDR3
TRBJ1-5	TRBV27	TRBD1	NA	TGTGCCAGCAGTAGCGACAGGGCGTACAATCAGCCCCAGCATTTT	CASSSDRAYNQPQHF
TRBJ2-5	TRBV21-1	NA	NA	TGTGCCAGCAGCAAGGAGGGGGGGACTAGCAAAGAGACCCAGTACTTC	CASSKEGGTSKETQYF
TRBJ2-5	TRBV7-2	TRBD2	NA	TGTGCCAGCAGCTCCCAGGGACTACCGAAAGAGACCCAGTACTTC	CASSSQGLPKETQYF
TRBJ2-7	TRBV7-6	NA	NA	TGTGCCAGCAGCCTTGGAACCTACGAGCAGTACTTC	CASSLGTYEQYF
TRBJ2-7	TRBV28	TRBD1	NA	TGTGCCAGCAGTACAGGGGGGAGTAACTACGAGCAGTACTTC	CASSTGGSNYEQYF
TRBJ2-7	TRBV5-5	TRBD1	NA	TGTGCCAGCAGCAAAAGGCCGGGACAGGGAAACTACGAGCAGTACTTC	CASSKRPGQGNYEQYF
TRBJ1-1	TRBV9	NA	NA	TGTGCCAGCAGCGTAGGTGGGACCACTGAAGCTTTCTTT	CASSVGGTTEAFF
TRBJ1-1	TRBV29-1	NA	NA	TGCAGCGTTGCCGAGGAACCTGAAGCTTTCTTT	CSVAEEPEAFF
TRBJ1-5	TRBV19	NA	NA	TGTGCCAGTAGTATCATTCTGGCAGCTGGCAATCAGCCCCAGCATTTT	CASSIILAAGNQPQHF
TRBJ1-2	TRBV11-2	TRBD1	NA	TGTGCCAGCAGCTCCGATACCGGGACAGAGAATGGCTACACCTTC	CASSSDTGTENGYTF
TRBJ2-6	TRBV5-5	TRBD1	NA	TGTGCCAGCAGCTACCGGGACAGTTTCTCTGGGGCCAACGTCCTGACTTTC	CASSYRDSFSGANVLTF
TRBJ1-2	TRBV4-1	TRBD1	NA	TGCGCCAGCAGCTCGGGGACAGGGGACTATGGCTACACCTTC	CASSSGTGDYGYTF
TRBJ1-1	TRBV10-1	NA	NA	TGCGCCAGCAGCCTTGACGCAAGGGGAACTGAAGCTTTCTTT	CASSLDARGTEAFF
TRBJ2-4	TRBV28	TRBD1	once	TGTGCCAGCAGTTCTTCCGGGACAGGGGGCTACATTCAGTACTTC	CASSSSGTGGYIQYF
TRBJ2-2	TRBV19	TRBD2	NA	TGTGCCAGTAGTGGCCTAGCGGCGAACACCGGGGAGCTGTTTTTT	CASSGLAANTGELFF
TRBJ2-1	TRBV19	TRBD2	once	TGTGCCACACGTACGCTAGCGGGCGGCGACAATGAGCAGTTCTTC	CATRTLAGGDNEQFF
TRBJ1-2	TRBV7-2	TRBD1	once	TGTGCCAGCAGCACCCGACAGGGACCCTATGGCTACACCTTC	CASSTRQGPYGYTF
TRBJ1-4	TRBV19	NA	NA	TGTGCCAGTAGCATCCCTTTGGACTCGGGGGAAAAACTGTTTTTT	CASSIPLDSGEKLFF
TRBJ1-1	TRBV7-9	NA	NA	TGTGCCAGCAGCGACGGGGCGGTCACTGAAGCTTTCTTT	CASSDGAVTEAFF
TRBJ1-3	TRBV2	NA	NA	TGTGCCAGCAGTGAAAGCGGGAGCTCTGGAAACACCATATATTTT	CASSESGSSGNTIYF
TRBJ2-4	TRBV15	TRBD2	NA	TGTGCCACCAGCAGAGAGCGGGAGTGGAACATTCAGTACTTC	CATSREREWNIQYF
TRBJ2-3	TRBV10-1	NA	NA	TGCGCCAGCAATCAGGGGGGGGACACAGATACGCAGTATTTT	CASNQGGDTDTQYF
TRBJ2-7	TRBV18	TRBD1	NA	TGTGCCAGCTCACCTCTACTTGGACAGGGGACCTACGAGCAGTACTTC	CASSPLLGQGTYEQYF
TRBJ2-3	TRBV2	NA	NA	TGTGCCAGCAGTGACCAGGGGCTGATAACCACAGATACGCAGTATTTT	CASSDQGLITTDTQYF
TRBJ2-1	TRBV4-3	NA	NA	TGCGCCAGCAGCCAAGATCGAGACCGGGAGCAGTTCTTC	CASSQDRDREQFF
TRBJ1-1	TRBV6-5	NA	NA	TGTGCCGGCAGATTGTACACTGAAGCTTTCTTT	CAGRLYTEAFF
TRBJ1-2	TRBV19	NA	NA	TGTGCCAGTAGTCCGAACCGGGCCGTGGGGGTCTATGGCTACACCTTC	CASSPNRAVGVYGYTF
TRBJ2-3	TRBV7-2	TRBD2	NA	TGTGCCAGCAGCTTAGGCCCAGCGGGAGGGCCAGATACGCAGTATTTT	CASSLGPAGGPDTQYF
TRBJ2-7	TRBV6-9	TRBD1	NA	TGTGCCAGCAGTTACCGCCCGGGACAGAGATACGAGCAGTACTTC	CASSYRPGQRYEQYF
TRBJ1-2	TRBV11-2	NA	NA	TGTGCCAGCAGCTTCTTGGGGGCGGGAGCTAACTATGGCTACACCTTC	CASSFLGAGANYGYTF
TRBJ2-2	TRBV5-1	NA	NA	TGCGCCAGCAGCTTGTGGGCAGGGAACACCGGGGAGCTGTTTTTT	CASSLWAGNTGELFF
TRBJ1-1	TRBV19	TRBD1	NA	TGTGCCAGTAGTGCGACAGGGGCTGGTAGCACTGAAGCTTTCTTT	CASSATGAGSTEAFF
TRBJ2-3	TRBV19	NA	NA	TGTGCCAGTATATCCCGCGCGAGGGGGCGGGGTACGCAGTATTTT	CASISRARGRGTQYF
TRBJ1-1	TRBV7-2	TRBD1	NA	TGTGCCAGCAGCCCCCAGGGGGGAAACACTGAAGCTTTCTTT	CASSPQGGNTEAFF
TRBJ2-7	TRBV7-2	NA	NA	TGTGCCAGCAGCTTAGCGGGTGTTGTCTCCTACGAGCAGTACTTC	CASSLAGVVSYEQYF
TRBJ2-1	TRBV9	NA	NA	TGTGCCAGCAGCGTAAATCGGGAGTCTCCAATAATTAATGAGCAGTTCTTC	CASSVNRESPIINEQFF
TRBJ2-7	TRBV29-1	NA	once	TGCAGCGTGTTGGGGGGACTGCGCGAGCAGTACTTC	CSVLGGLREQYF
TRBJ1-1	TRBV5-1	TRBD1	few	TGCGCCAGCGCCGGGACAGCGAACACTGAAGCTTTCTTT	CASAGTANTEAFF
TRBJ1-1	TRBV2	TRBD1	few	TGTGCCACCAATCCACAGGGGACGGGAGCTGAAGCTTTCTTT	CATNPQGTGAEAFF
TRBJ2-7	TRBV18	TRBD1	NA	TGTGCCAGCTCCCGGGACAGACGATACGAGCAGTACTTC	CASSRDRRYEQYF
TRBJ1-3	TRBV5-1	TRBD1	NA	TGCGCCAGCAGCTCCGGGTACGACAGGGCTGGAAACACCATATATTTT	CASSSGYDRAGNTIYF
TRBJ1-1	TRBV6-5	NA	NA	TGTGCCAGCAGCCCCAATCTGCTCCTCACTGAAGCTTTCTTT	CASSPNLLLTEAFF
TRBJ1-4	TRBV6-6	TRBD1	NA	TGTGCCAGCAGTGCCGGGACAGGGGATGAAAAACTGTTTTTT	CASSAGTGDEKLFF
TRBJ2-2	TRBV7-9	TRBD2	NA	TGTGCCAGCAGCTTAAGCGGGGGGGCTTGGACCGGGGAGCTGTTTTTT	CASSLSGGAWTGELFF
TRBJ1-6	TRBV27	NA	NA	TGTGCCAGCAGTCCCCTCGATAGCTCCTATAATTCACCCCTCCACTTT	CASSPLDSSYNSPLHF
TRBJ1-1	TRBV4-1	TRBD1	NA	TGCGCCAGCAGCCACACAACAGGGGGCAACACTGAAGCTTTCTTT	CASSHTTGGNTEAFF
TRBJ1-1	TRBV5-1	NA	NA	TGCGCCAGCAGCCCGCTAAAGATGAACACTGAAGCTTTCTTT	CASSPLKMNTEAFF
TRBJ2-7	TRBV28	NA	once	TGTGCCAGCAGCAACTACGTTGGGGGCGAGCAGTACTTC	CASSNYVGGEQYF
TRBJ1-2	TRBV4-3	NA	once	TGCGCCAGCAGCCTAGCCCGGGTGGGGGCTAACTATGGCTACACCTTC	CASSLARVGANYGYTF
TRBJ2-7	TRBV5-6	TRBD2	NA	TGTGCCAGCAGGCCCCGGGACTATACCTACGAGCAGTACTTC	CASRPRDYTYEQYF
TRBJ2-1	TRBV18	TRBD2	NA	TGTGCCAGCTCCCGGGGACTAGCGGGGGAAACTGAGCAGTTCTTC	CASSRGLAGETEQFF
TRBJ2-1	TRBV5-4	NA	NA	TGTGCCAGCAGCTTGGGGGGGCCTTCTGTGAATAATGAGCAGTTCTTC	CASSLGGPSVNNEQFF
TRBJ2-7	TRBV7-9	NA	NA	TGTGCCAGCAGCTTAGAGGCGGGGCTTGATGAGCAGTACTTC	CASSLEAGLDEQYF
TRBJ1-1	TRBV21-1	NA	NA	TGTGCCAGCAGGGAAGGGGGGAACACTGAAGCTTTCTTT	CASREGGNTEAFF
TRBJ1-1	TRBV2	TRBD1	NA	TGTGCCAGCAGTGCGGTCAGGGGGCGGAACACTGAAGCTTTCTTT	CASSAVRGRNTEAFF